These 17 T cell receptor beta chains were all obtained from the same sample, sequenced in a study of beta chain features in type 1 diabetes. All of the isolated RNA was reverse transcribed, so expressed TCRB transcripts were sequenced. The protocol was immunoSEQ multiplex PCR, while the TCRdb copy is restricted to in-frame clones and leaves out a portion. The data contain roughly 260,000 clones, roughly 20% of them singletons. The study's findings and limits: Type 1 diabetes patients had moderately but significantly shorter TCRB CDR3s in all four CD4+ subsets.

Antigen specificity for these receptors is unknown. The material sequenced was naive CD4+ T cells from blood. All receptors come from a woman aged 40 to 49 with type 1 diabetes.

This clone has more than one count but fewer than ten. This chain links TRBV2 with TRBJ2-1; 10 nucleotides match TRBD1. This CDR3 is 15 amino acids long. With 7 bases clipped from V and 6 bases from J, the junction kept 9 bases outside the gene matches. Germline loops: CDR1 SNHLY, CDR2 FYNNEI. In nucleotides, the CDR3 is TGTGCCAGCACCCAAACGGGACAGGGGATCAATGAGCAGTTCTTC. Translating it yields CASTQTGQGINEQFF.

In this sample, this clone turned up a few times. CDR3 DNA sequence: TGTGCCAGCAGCTCCAGACCGCTAGCGAACTATGGCTACACCTTC. Translating it yields CASSSRPLANYGYTF. The rearrangement joins TRBV5-4 to TRBJ1-2; the D is unclear. This CDR3 has 15 amino acids. CDR1 and CDR2 (germline): SGHNT, YYREEE (reference sequence). Trimming stripped 3 bases from V and 2 bases from J, with 14 bases between.

This clone was counted between two and nine times. The same CDR3 arises from other DNA sequences in this sample as well. This chain joins TRBV18 and TRBJ2-7, with 8 bases aligning to TRBD1. This CDR3 region has 14 residues. V was pared by 6 bases and J by 4 bases, with 8 bases of the junction left unmatched. Germline V CDR1 and CDR2: KGHSH, LQKENI. The CDR3 loop is CASSPGTGSYEQYF. CDR3 DNA sequence: TGTGCCAGCTCTCCCGGGACAGGAAGTTACGAGCAGTACTTC.

This clone was seen more than once but under ten times. This rearrangement joins TRBV2 to TRBJ2-3, with a tentative D call TRBD2 (5 bases). CDR1 is SNHLY and CDR2 is FYNNEI in the germline V gene. The CDR3 covers 16 residues. Trimming stripped 8 bases from V and 0 bases from J, with 18 bases between. The CDR3: CASPTEISGSTDTQYF. CDR3 DNA sequence: TGTGCCAGCCCCACCGAGATAAGCGGTAGCACAGATACGCAGTATTTT.

This chain links TRBV6-5 with TRBJ1-2, with 9 bases lining up with TRBD1. After removal of 6 bases from V and 4 bases from J, the junction contained 6 bases not matched to a gene. This CDR3 region has 14 residues. The germline V gene encodes CDR1 MNHEY and CDR2 SVGAGI. In nucleotides, the CDR3 is TGTGCCAGCAGGGGACAGGGCTTAGTCTATGGCTACACCTTC. Its protein product is CASRGQGLVYGYTF.

The gene calls are TRBV7-9 and TRBJ1-5; D uncertain. CDR3 length: 14 residues. Trimming left V 1 base short and J 8 bases short, with 12 bases between. CDR1 SEHNR and CDR2 FQNEAQ come from the germline V gene (reference sequence). The CDR3 loop is CASSLERGSEPQHF. The CDR3 DNA sequence: TGTGCCAGCAGCTTAGAACGGGGATCAGAGCCCCAGCATTTT.

The genes are TRBV6-1 and TRBJ2-7; possible D gene TRBD2, 6 bases. Germline V gives CDR1 MNHNS, CDR2 SASEGT. Trimming removed 7 bases at V and 0 bases at J, with 16 bases between. The CDR3 runs to 15 residues. The CDR3 region is CASNPYRENSYEQYF. CDR3 nucleotide sequence: TGTGCCAGCAACCCTTACCGGGAGAACTCCTACGAGCAGTACTTC.

The chain joins TRBV5-1 to TRBJ2-5; 7 nucleotides align to TRBD2. Germline loops: CDR1 SGHRS, CDR2 YFSETQ. Germline trimming cut 4 bases from V and 4 bases from J; bases unmatched to any gene: 7. This CDR3 spans 14 amino acids. CDR3 residues: CASSPQTSSETQYF. The CDR3 DNA sequence: TGCGCCAGCAGCCCCCAGACTAGCTCAGAGACCCAGTACTTC.

The V gene is TRBV2, the J gene TRBJ2-7; tentative D call: TRBD1 (6 bases). The CDR3 is 11 residues long. Germline values: CDR1 SNHLY, CDR2 FYNNEI. The ends were cut back, 11 bases at V and 4 bases at J, with 12 bases in the middle. CDR3 DNA sequence: TGTGCCGGTGGACAGTCTTACGAGCAGTACTTC. It encodes CAGGQSYEQYF.

The chain has TRBV5-6 and TRBJ1-2; D call uncertain. The germline gives CDR1 SGHDT, CDR2 YYEEEE. The CDR3 is 13 residues long. Between the trimmed V and J ends, which lost 0 bases and 9 bases, there was a span of 12 bases. Written as DNA, the CDR3 is TGTGCCAGCAGCTTGGATACGCGGAGAAGCTACACCTTC. Translation gives CASSLDTRRSYTF.

The chain combines TRBV15 with TRBJ2-1; perhaps TRBD2 as D (5 bases). V was pared by 2 bases and J by 5 bases, with 7 bases between. The germline CDR1 and CDR2 sequences are LNHNV and YYDKDF (reference sequence). The CDR3 loop spans 13 amino acids. Here the CDR3 DNA reads TGTGCCACCAGCAGAATAGCGAACAATGAGCAGTTCTTC. It codes for CATSRIANNEQFF.

CDR3 sequence: CASSSTEYHEQFF. CDR3 DNA: TGCGCCAGCAGCTCCACCGAGTATCATGAGCAGTTCTTC. V usage is TRBV5-1 and J usage is TRBJ2-1; unclear D gene. The CDR3 is 13 residues long. Trimming removed 3 bases from V and 8 bases from J, with 12 bases in between. In germline, CDR1 is SGHRS, CDR2 YFSETQ.

This clone was detected a few times. This rearrangement joins TRBV4-3 to TRBJ2-7, with 10 bases identical to TRBD2. Germline assignment: CDR1 LGHNA and CDR2 YSLEER. The length of the CDR3 is 16 residues. The V and J ends lost 1 base and 3 bases, in that order; junction bases with no gene match: 6. DNA for the CDR3: TGCGCCAGCAGCCAAGGGGAAACTAGCGGGATCTACGAGCAGTACTTC. The encoded protein is CASSQGETSGIYEQYF.

This rearrangement joins TRBV7-3 to TRBJ1-1; 9 bases line up with TRBD1. With 4 bases clipped from V and 4 bases from J, the junction kept 4 bases outside the gene matches. Per germline, CDR1 SGHTA and CDR2 FQGTGA. The CDR3 consists of 14 residues. Here the CDR3 DNA reads TGTGCCAGCAGCTGGGACAGGGTGAGCACTGAAGCTTTCTTT. The encoded protein is CASSWDRVSTEAFF.

This clone was found a few times. The chain has TRBV5-1 and TRBJ1-4; D is possibly TRBD1 (5 bases). There are 14 residues in the CDR3. Germline V CDR1 and CDR2: SGHRS, YFSETQ. V was pared by 0 bases and J by 6 bases, with 9 bases between. The CDR3 reads CASSLDDRDEKLFF. In DNA form, the CDR3 reads TGCGCCAGCAGCTTGGACGACAGAGATGAAAAACTGTTTTTT.

Here the CDR3 DNA reads TGTGCCAGCAGTCCCTCTCCGAGCTCCTACAATGAGCAGTTCTTC. Protein product: CASSPSPSSYNEQFF. The chain couples TRBV6-5 to TRBJ2-1; D unresolved. The CDR3 spans 15 residues. The V end was cut by 5 bases, the J end by 0 bases, with 11 bases between. Germline V gene lookup returns CDR1 MNHEY and CDR2 SVGAGI.

The rearrangement uses TRBV5-1 and TRBJ2-7; 7 bases align to TRBD1. Germline assignment: CDR1 SGHRS and CDR2 YFSETQ. Losses at the gene ends were 0 bases for V and 4 bases for J; bases not matched to a gene: 1. CDR3 length: 13 amino acids. The CDR3 loop is CASSLADRYEQYF. The CDR3 DNA reads TGCGCCAGCAGCTTGGCGGACAGGTACGAGCAGTACTTC.